This TCR beta chain was found in a study of blood T cell repertoires in COVID-19. Overall study: COVID-19 samples, acute and convalescent, were from the United States, Italy and Spain. The cDNA or gDNA used as material had been derived from T cells, B-cell-depleted T cells, or PBMCs.

Authors' data handling: Reference gene primer amplification gave estimated nucleated cell counts. Using immunoSEQ multiplex PCR, the repertoire was profiled, and TCRdb retains in-frame clones only, with some absent. The V and J calls and clone size come from that table; D and trimming were worked out from the DNA. The sample includes approximately 350,000 clones, 85% to 90% of them seen just once. This CDR3 region has 16 residues. Germline values: CDR1 MGHRA, CDR2 YSYEKL. With V trimmed by 1 base and J by 2 bases, 7 bases remained unmatched. Patients of the Seattle cohort, enrolled during active infection, were followed longitudinally.

The TCR sequence derives from a woman aged 70 to 79 with COVID-19, enrolled during active disease. This chain uses TRBV4-1 with TRBJ2-7, with TRBD1 matching 8 bases. Material: peripheral blood. CDR3 nucleotides: TGCGCCAGCAGCCAAGGAGGGGGACAGGAGGCCTACGAGCAGTACTTC. Amino acid sequence: CASSQGGGQEAYEQYF.